This T cell receptor (beta chain) was retrieved from a study of shared clonotypes between healthy human individuals. Study-level background: CD8 memory received one plate per donor, CD8 naive two, CD4 memory three and CD4 naive three.

This clone is a singleton in its sample. Across several immunoSEQ plates, the genomic DNA of each subset was split evenly. Original analysis: Junction-only immunoSEQ sequences carried no quality scores, so filtering differed. This table comes from immunoSEQ multiplex PCR, and its TCRdb copy is limited to in-frame clones, with some not included. The V and J calls and clone size come from that table; D and trimming were worked out from the DNA. The sample gives about 1.1 million clones, approximately 75% of which show up once; approximately 0.95% is in the top ten. Germline V gene lookup returns CDR1 KGHSH and CDR2 LQKENI. V dropped 5 bases and J dropped 8 bases, with 12 bases sitting between them. This CDR3 is 12 amino acids long.

This TCR derives from a man aged 18 to 30 in good health. Some clones in this sample may be carry-over from other donors' samples. The V gene is TRBV18, the J gene TRBJ1-1, with unresolved D. What was sequenced was memory CD4+ T cells from PBMCs. The subset was: CD45RA-negative fraction. CDR3 protein: CASSSSNPEAFF. The CDR3 bases are TGTGCCAGCTCATCCTCCAATCCCGAAGCTTTCTTT.